Included here is one TCR beta chain sequence, with context. This record comes from a study of blood T cell repertoires in COVID-19. Across the study: Donors in the United States, Italy and Spain gave samples during acute or convalescent COVID-19.

Trimming stripped 5 bases from V and 7 bases from J, with 11 bases between. Per germline, CDR1 SGHTA and CDR2 FQGNSA. The CDR3 totals 12 residues. Per the study methods: Using reference gene primer amplification, nucleated cell counts were estimated. Measured with immunoSEQ multiplex PCR; TCRdb has only the in-frame clones, and not every one. V and J calls and clone size follow that table, whereas D and trimming were derived from the DNA. The sample contains around 30,000 clones, 65% to 90% of which appear only once. The rearrangement joins TRBV7-2 to TRBJ1-2, with D perhaps matching TRBD1 (5 bases). Sequenced input: peripheral blood. This sequence was found in a man in his sixties with active COVID-19. CDR3 sequence (DNA): TGTGCCAGCAGCCCAGGGTTTAGTGGCTACACCTTC. It codes for CASSPGFSGYTF.